These T cell receptor beta chains were read from a single sample in a study of cytomegalovirus exposure and HLA in healthy donors. The repertoire was sequenced with immunoSEQ multiplex PCR; TCRdb's copy has only in-frame clones and lacks some. The sample carries around 150,000 clones, 60% to 85% recorded once. The sample comprised PBMCs. These receptors were collected from a woman under 40 in good health and CMV-seronegative. CDR3s leave out the opening cysteine and the closing phenylalanine or tryptophan. The order of the fields is V gene, CDR3 length, D gene, CDR3 protein. The D gene is left open where the match is weak.

TRBV9 17 TRBD2 ASSPSWQRGAAYTGELF
TRBV6-1 13 TRBD1 ASRPWDRGFYGYT
TRBV7-2 14 - ASSQNRLGAGNTIY
TRBV7-9 12 TRBD1 ASSFGQGTDTQY
TRBV7-9 9 - ASSSTYGYT
TRBV7-2 12 TRBD1 ASSLGQGYFGYT
TRBV6-5 14 TRBD1 ASSYAPGQGNYGYT
TRBV30 13 TRBD1 AWSVLGTGITEAF
TRBV18 13 - ASSPRQLNAGELF
TRBV4-1 17 - ASSQARGRDGTRNTEAF
TRBV5-1 12 - ASSLEGGNTEAF
TRBV5-6 11 - ASSKRIRETQY
TRBV9 14 - ASDSRSGPDTGELF
TRBV7-8 14 - ASSNPGKGPGNTIY
TRBV5-1 11 - ASSLGGPYEQY
TRBV11-2 12 - ASSLSTFGNTIY
TRBV6-1 12 TRBD1 ASSVQGGVTEAF
TRBV2 13 TRBD2 ASSILAGGPYEQY
TRBV5-1 14 TRBD1 ASSLAPGQGAREQF
TRBV5-4 13 - ASSYGDVGAYEQY
TRBV9 12 - ASSPAPGRYGYT
TRBV5-6 13 TRBD1 ASSLGGRTGGVQF
TRBV27 12 - ASSLRGYGYGYT
TRBV6-5 12 - ASSSLRHPYEQY
TRBV29-1 13 TRBD1 SVTLAAGGGWGYT
TRBV5-3 19 - ARSLGWNGRTGIDMNTEAF
TRBV2 10 - ASRRGQSEAF
TRBV29-1 12 - SVLVIRGTGELF
TRBV11-2 14 TRBD2 ASSLRASGGEETQY
TRBV7-9 13 - ASSFDSAGANVLT
TRBV10-3 13 TRBD1 AISPSDRAGTEAF
TRBV28 12 - ASRPGHQNTEAF
TRBV7-2 12 - ASSFLGGTDTQY
TRBV5-4 13 - ASSPGSSGANVLT
TRBV19 16 TRBD1 ASSPEVGTSGGNTEAF
TRBV19 15 TRBD1 ASSIAQGAIGANGLT
TRBV6-5 13 - ASTLIWTGDTEAF
TRBV6-6 14 TRBD1 ASTKGQGARGTEAF
TRBV20-1 9 - SASGSNEQY
TRBV2 12 TRBD2 ASTGTTGANGLT